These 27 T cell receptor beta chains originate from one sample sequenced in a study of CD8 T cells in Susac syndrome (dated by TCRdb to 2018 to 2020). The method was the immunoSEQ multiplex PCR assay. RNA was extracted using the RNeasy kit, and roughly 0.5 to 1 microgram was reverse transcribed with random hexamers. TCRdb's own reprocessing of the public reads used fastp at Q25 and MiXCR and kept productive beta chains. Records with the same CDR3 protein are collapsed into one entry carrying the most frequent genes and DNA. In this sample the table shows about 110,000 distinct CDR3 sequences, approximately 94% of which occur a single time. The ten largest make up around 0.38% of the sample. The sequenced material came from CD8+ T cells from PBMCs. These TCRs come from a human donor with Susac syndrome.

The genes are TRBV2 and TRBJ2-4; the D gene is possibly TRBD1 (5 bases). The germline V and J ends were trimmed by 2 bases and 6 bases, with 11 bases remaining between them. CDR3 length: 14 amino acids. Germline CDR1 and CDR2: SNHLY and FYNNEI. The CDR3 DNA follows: TGTGCCAGCAGTGAATGGTCAGGGCGAAACATTCAGTACTTC. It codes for CASSEWSGRNIQYF.

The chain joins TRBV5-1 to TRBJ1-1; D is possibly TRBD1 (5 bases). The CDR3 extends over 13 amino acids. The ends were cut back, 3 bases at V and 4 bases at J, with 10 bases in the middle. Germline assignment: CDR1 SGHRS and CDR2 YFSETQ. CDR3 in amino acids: CASSSKGATEAFF. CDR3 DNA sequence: TGCGCCAGCAGCTCTAAAGGGGCCACTGAAGCTTTCTTT.

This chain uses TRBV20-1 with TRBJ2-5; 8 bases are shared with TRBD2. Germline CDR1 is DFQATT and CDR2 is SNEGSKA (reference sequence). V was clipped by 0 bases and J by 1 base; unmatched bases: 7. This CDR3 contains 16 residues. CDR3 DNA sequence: TGCAGTGCTAGAGATCAGCTAGCGGGTTTCCAAGAGACCCAGTACTTC. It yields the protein CSARDQLAGFQETQYF.

As DNA, the CDR3 is TGTGCCAGCAGCCTCCGGGGTGGGTGGGAGACCCAGTACTTC. It specifies CASSLRGGWETQYF. This chain uses TRBV9 with TRBJ2-5, with D perhaps TRBD2 (5 bases). The CDR3 contains 14 residues. Germline values: CDR1 SGDLS, CDR2 YYNGEE. V was trimmed by 4 bases and J by 5 bases, leaving 15 bases between them. Complete variable domain (other parts from reference TRBV9 and TRBJ2-5): DSGVTQTPKHLITATGQRVTLRCSPRSGDLSVYWYQQSLDQGLQFLIQYYNGEERAKGNILERFSAQQFPDLHSELNLSSLELGDSALYFCASSLRGGWETQYFGPGTRLLVL.

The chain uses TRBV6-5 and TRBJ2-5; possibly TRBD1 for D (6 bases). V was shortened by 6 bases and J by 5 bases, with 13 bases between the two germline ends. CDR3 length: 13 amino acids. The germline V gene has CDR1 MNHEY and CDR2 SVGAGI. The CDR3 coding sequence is TGTGCCAGCAGCCCTAACAGGGTGGAGACCCAGTACTTC. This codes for CASSPNRVETQYF.

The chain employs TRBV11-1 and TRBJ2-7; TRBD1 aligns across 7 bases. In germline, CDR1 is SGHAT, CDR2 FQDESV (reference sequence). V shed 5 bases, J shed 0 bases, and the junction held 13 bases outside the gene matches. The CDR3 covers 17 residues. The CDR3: CASSQEGQAALSYEQYF. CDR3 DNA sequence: TGTGCCAGCAGCCAAGAAGGACAGGCTGCCCTCTCCTACGAGCAGTACTTC.

Here the CDR3 DNA reads TGTGCCAGCAGTCCAAGAGGACAGGGGGCTGGGGCCAACGTCCTGACTTTC. It codes for CASSPRGQGAGANVLTF. This rearrangement joins TRBV12-3 or TRBV12-4 to TRBJ2-6, with 10 bases that match TRBD1. The J segment lost 2 bases and the V segment lost 5 bases, leaving 6 bases of the junction unmatched. The CDR3 covers 17 residues.

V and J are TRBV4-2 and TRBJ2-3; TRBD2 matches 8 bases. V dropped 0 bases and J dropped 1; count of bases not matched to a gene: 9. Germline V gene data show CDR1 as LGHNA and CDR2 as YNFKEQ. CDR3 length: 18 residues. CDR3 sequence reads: CASSQERRAGGRTDTQYF. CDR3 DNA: TGTGCCAGCAGCCAAGAAAGGAGGGCGGGGGGCCGCACAGATACGCAGTATTTT.

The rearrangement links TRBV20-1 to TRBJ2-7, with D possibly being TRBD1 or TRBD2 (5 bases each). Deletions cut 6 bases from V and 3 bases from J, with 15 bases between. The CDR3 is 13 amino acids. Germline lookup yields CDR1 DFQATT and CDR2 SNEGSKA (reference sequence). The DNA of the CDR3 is TGCAGTGCCCGGGACCTAAATTTCTACGAGCAGTACTTC. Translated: CSARDLNFYEQYF.

This CDR3 reads CASSEGARQGPYEQYF. CDR3 sequence (DNA): TGTGCCAGCAGCGAAGGGGCCCGACAGGGCCCCTACGAGCAGTACTTC. The chain carries TRBV6-2 or TRBV6-3 and TRBJ2-7; 7 nucleotides agree with TRBD1. With V trimmed by 6 bases and J by 2 bases, 13 bases remained unmatched. Germline V lookup: CDR1 MNHEY, CDR2 SVGEGT. The CDR3 has 16 residues.

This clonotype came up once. CDR3: CASSPGTGDGYTF. As DNA, the CDR3 is TGCGCCAGCAGCCCGGGGACAGGGGATGGCTACACCTTC. The chain couples TRBV4-3 to TRBJ1-2; TRBD1 matches 10 bases. With 4 bases clipped from V and 6 bases from J, the junction kept 2 bases outside the gene matches. This CDR3 spans 13 amino acids. Germline values: CDR1 LGHNA, CDR2 YSLEER.

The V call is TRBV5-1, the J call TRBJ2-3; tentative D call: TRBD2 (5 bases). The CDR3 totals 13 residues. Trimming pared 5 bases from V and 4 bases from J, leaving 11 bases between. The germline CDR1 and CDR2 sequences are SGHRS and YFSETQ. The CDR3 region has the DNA TGCGCCAGCAGGGCGGAGGATGCAGATACGCAGTATTTT. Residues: CASRAEDADTQYF. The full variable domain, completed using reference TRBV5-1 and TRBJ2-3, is KAGVTQTPRYLIKTRGQQVTLSCSPISGHRSVSWYQQTPGQGLQFLFEYFSETQRNKGNFPGRFSGRQFSNSRSEMNVSTLELGDSALYLCASRAEDADTQYFGPGTRLTVL.

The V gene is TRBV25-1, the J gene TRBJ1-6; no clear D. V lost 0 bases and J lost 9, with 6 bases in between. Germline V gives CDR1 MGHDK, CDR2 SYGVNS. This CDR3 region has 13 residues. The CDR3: CASSEYGISPLHF. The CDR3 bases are TGTGCCAGCAGTGAATACGGAATTTCACCCCTCCACTTT. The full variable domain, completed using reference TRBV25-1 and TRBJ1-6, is EADIYQTPRYLVIGTGKKITLECSQTMGHDKMYWYQQDPGMELHLIHYSYGVNSTEKGDLSSESTVSRIRTEHFPLTLESARPSHTSQYLCASSEYGISPLHFGNGTRLTVT.

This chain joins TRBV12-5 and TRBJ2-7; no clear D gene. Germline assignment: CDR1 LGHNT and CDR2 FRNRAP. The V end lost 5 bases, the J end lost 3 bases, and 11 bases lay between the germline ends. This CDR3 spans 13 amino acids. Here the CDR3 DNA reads TGTGCTAGTGGTCCCGGAGAAGACTACGAGCAGTACTTC. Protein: CASGPGEDYEQYF.

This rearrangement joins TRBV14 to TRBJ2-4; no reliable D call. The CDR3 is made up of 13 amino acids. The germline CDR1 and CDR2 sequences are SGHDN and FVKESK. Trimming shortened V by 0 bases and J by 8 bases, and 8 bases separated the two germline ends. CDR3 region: CASSQDTMDIQYF. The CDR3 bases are TGTGCCAGCAGCCAAGATACAATGGACATTCAGTACTTC.

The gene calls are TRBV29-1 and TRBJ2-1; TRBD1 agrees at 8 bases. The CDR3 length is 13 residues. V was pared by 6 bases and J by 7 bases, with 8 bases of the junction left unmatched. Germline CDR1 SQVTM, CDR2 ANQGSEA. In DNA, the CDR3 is TGCAGCGTGGTTGAACAGGGGGTAAATGAGCAGTTCTTC. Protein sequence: CSVVEQGVNEQFF.

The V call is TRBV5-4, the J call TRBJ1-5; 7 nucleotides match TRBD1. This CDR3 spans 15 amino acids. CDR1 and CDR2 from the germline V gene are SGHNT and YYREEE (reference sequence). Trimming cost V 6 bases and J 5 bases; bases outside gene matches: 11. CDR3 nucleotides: TGTGCCAGCATAAACAGGGGAGGGCCGGATCAGCCCCAGCATTTT. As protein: CASINRGGPDQPQHF.

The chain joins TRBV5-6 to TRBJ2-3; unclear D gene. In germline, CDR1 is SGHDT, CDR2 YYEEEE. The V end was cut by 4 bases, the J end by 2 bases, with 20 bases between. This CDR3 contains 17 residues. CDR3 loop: CASSPDRFLENTDTQYF. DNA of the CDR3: TGTGCCAGCAGCCCCGACCGCTTCCTAGAAAACACAGATACGCAGTATTTT.

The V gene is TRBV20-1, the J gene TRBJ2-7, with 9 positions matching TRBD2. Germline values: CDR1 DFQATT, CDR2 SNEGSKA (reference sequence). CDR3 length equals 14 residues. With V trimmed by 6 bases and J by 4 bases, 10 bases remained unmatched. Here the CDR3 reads CSAFGSGGWYEQYF. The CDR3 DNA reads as TGCAGTGCCTTTGGTAGCGGGGGTTGGTACGAGCAGTACTTC.

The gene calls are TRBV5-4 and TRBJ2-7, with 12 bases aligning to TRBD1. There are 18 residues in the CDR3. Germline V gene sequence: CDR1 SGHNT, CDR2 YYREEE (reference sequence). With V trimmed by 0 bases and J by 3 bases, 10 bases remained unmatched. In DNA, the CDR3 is TGTGCCAGCAGCTTGGGGGACAGGGGGCCTTTAGCCCTCTACGAGCAGTACTTC. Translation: CASSLGDRGPLALYEQYF.

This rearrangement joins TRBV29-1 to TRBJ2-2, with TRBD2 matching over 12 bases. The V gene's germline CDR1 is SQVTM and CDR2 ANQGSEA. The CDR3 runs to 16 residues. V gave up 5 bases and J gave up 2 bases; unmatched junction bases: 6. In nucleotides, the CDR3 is TGCAGCGTTATTCTAGCGGGGGGGCCAAACACCGGGGAGCTGTTTTTT. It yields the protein CSVILAGGPNTGELFF.

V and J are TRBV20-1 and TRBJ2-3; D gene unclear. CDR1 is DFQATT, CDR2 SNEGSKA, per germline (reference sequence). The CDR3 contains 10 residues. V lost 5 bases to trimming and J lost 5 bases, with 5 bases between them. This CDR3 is CSAVVDTQYF. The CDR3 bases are TGCAGTGCTGTAGTAGATACGCAGTATTTT.

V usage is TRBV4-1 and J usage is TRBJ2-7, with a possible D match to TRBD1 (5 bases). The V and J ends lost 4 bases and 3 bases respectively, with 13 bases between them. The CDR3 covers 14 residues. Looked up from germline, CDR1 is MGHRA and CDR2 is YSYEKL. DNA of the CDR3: TGCGCCAGCAGCCTAAGGGGCCCGGGCTACGAGCAGTACTTC. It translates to CASSLRGPGYEQYF.

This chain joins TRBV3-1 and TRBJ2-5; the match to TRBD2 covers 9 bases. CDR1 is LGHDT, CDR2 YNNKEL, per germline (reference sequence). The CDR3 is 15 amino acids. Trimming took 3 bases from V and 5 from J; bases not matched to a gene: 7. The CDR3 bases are TGTGCCAGCAGCCAGGGCGGGGGGGCCCGGGAGACCCAGTACTTC. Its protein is CASSQGGGARETQYF.

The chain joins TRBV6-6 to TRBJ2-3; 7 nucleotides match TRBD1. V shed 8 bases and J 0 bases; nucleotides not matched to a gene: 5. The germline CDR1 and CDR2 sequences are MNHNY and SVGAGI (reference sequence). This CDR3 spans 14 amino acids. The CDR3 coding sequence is TGTGCCAGCGGACAGGACCCTAGCACAGATACGCAGTATTTT. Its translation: CASGQDPSTDTQYF.

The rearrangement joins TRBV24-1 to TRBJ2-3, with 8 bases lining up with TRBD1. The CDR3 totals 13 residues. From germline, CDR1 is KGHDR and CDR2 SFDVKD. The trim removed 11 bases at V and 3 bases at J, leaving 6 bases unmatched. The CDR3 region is CAISRGRTDTQYF. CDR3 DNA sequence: TGTGCCATCTCCAGGGGGCGAACAGATACGCAGTATTTT.

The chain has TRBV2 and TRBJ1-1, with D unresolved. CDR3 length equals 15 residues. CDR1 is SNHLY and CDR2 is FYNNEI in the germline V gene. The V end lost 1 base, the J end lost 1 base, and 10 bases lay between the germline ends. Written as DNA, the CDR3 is TGTGCCAGCAGTGAAGAGATCAGCCCGAACACTGAAGCTTTCTTT. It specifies CASSEEISPNTEAFF. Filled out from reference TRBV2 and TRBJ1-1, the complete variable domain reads EPEVTQTPSHQVTQMGQEVILRCVPISNHLYFYWYRQILGQKVEFLVSFYNNEISEKSEIFDDQFSVERPDGSNFTLKIRSTKLEDSAMYFCASSEEISPNTEAFFGQGTRLTVV.